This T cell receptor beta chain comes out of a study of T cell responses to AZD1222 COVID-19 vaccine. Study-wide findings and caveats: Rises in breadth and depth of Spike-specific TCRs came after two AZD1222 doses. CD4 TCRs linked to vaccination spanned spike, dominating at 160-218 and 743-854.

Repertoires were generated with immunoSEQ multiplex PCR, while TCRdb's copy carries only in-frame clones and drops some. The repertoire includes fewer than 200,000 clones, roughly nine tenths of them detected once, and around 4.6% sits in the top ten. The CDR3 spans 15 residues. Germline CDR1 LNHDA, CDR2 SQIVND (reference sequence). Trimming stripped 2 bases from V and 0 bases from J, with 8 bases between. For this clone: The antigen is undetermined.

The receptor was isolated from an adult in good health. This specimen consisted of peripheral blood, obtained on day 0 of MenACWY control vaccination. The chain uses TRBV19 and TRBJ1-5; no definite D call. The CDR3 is CASSIPGRSNQPQHF. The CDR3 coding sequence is TGTGCCAGTAGTATACCTGGGCGTAGCAATCAGCCCCAGCATTTT. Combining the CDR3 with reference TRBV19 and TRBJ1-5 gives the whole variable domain DGGITQSPKYLFRKEGQNVTLSCEQNLNHDAMYWYRQDPGQGLRLIYYSQIVNDFQKGDIAEGYSVSREKKESFPLTVTSAQKNPTAFYLCASSIPGRSNQPQHFGDGTRLSIL.